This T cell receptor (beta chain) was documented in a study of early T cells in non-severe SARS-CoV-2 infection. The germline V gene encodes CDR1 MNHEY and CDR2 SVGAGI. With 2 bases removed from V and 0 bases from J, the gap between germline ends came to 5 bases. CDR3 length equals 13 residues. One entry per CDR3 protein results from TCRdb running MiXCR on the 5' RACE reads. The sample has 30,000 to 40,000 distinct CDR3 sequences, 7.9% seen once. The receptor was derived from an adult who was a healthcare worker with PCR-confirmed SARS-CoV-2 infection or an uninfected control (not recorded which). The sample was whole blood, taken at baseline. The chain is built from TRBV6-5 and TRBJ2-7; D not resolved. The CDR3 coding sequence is TGTGCCAGCAGTTACGGTGTCTCCTACGAGCAGTACTTC. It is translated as CASSYGVSYEQYF.